Described below is a single T cell receptor (beta chain) sequence and its context. The data stem from a study of blood T cell repertoires in COVID-19. About the research overall: T cells, B-cell-depleted T cells, or PBMCs provided the cDNA or gDNA that served as material.

Between the trimmed V and J ends, which lost 2 bases and 8 bases, there was a span of 7 bases. Germline V CDR1 and CDR2: MDHEN, SYDVKM. The length of the CDR3 is 13 residues. The table came from immunoSEQ multiplex PCR; TCRdb's copy has only in-frame clones and leaves some out. The table has some 200,000 clones, 85% to 90% seen once. The receptor's source is a woman younger than 35 in a cohort exposed to, infected with or recovered from COVID-19 (not recorded which). The specimen sequenced was PBMCs or T cells enriched from blood (not recorded which). V and J are TRBV28 and TRBJ1-6; D gene uncertain. Here the CDR3 reads CASSLQRDSPLHF. CDR3 nucleotide sequence: TGTGCCAGCAGTTTACAGAGGGATTCACCCCTCCACTTT.